Sequencing of this TCR beta chain was carried out in a study of naive and memory T cell subsets. Ligated cDNA underwent four rounds of PCR with nested alpha and beta constant region primers and SP2. Reverse transcription of blood and skin TCR RNA was primed at alpha and beta constant regions. Using its own MiXCR run on the 5' RACE reads, TCRdb lists one record per CDR3 protein. The sample lists 32,000 or so distinct CDR3 sequences, about a sixth seen once, with roughly 2.6% in the top ten. Study conclusions and caveats: Potentially, T cell activation and differentiation skew this RNA-based measurement.

A UMI-containing oligonucleotide was joined by 3' ligation to the TCR cDNA template. Whole blood, roughly 2.5 ml, came from adult healthy volunteers. Cells were not sorted; total RNA input targeted about 1 to 1000 ng. CDR1 is DFQATT and CDR2 is SNEGSKA in the germline V gene (reference sequence). After removal of 0 bases from V and 5 bases from J, the junction contained 5 bases not matched to a gene. This CDR3 contains 15 residues. Ten or more counts support this clonotype. As yet, its antigen is unknown. The genes are TRBV20-1 and TRBJ2-1, with TRBD2 matching over 9 bases. The clonotype comes from a female donor in good health. CDR3 coding DNA: TGCAGTGCTAGAGATTCGCGGGGGGGTAACAATGAGCAGTTCTTC. As protein: CSARDSRGGNNEQFF.